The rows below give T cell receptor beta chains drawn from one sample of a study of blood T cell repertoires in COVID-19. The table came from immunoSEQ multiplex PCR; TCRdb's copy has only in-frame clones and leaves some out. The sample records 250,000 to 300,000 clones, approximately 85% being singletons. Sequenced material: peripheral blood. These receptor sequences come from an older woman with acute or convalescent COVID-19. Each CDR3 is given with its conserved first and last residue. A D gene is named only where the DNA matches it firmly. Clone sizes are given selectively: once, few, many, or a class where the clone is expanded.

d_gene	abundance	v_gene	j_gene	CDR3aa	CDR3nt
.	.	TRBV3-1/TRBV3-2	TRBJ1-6	CASSQVSGGEGTPLHF	TGTGCCAGCAGCCAAGTGAGTGGAGGGGAGGGGACACCCCTCCACTTT
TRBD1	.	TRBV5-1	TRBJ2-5	CASSPGTAPSRTQYF	TGCGCCAGCAGCCCTGGGACAGCCCCATCGAGGACCCAGTACTTC
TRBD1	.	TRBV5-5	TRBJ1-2	CASSPRDRGWGYTF	TGTGCCAGCAGCCCTCGGGACAGGGGCTGGGGCTACACCTTC
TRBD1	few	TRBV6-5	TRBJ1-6	CASSKGQSNSPLHF	TGTGCCAGCAGTAAGGGACAGTCTAATTCACCCCTCCACTTT
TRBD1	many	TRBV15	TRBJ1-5	CATSRVIGTASNQPQHF	TGTGCCACCAGCAGAGTTATCGGGACAGCGAGCAATCAGCCCCAGCATTTT
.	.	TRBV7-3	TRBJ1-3	CASSLTAGSGNTIYF	TGTGCCAGCAGCTTAACGGCAGGATCTGGAAACACCATATATTTT
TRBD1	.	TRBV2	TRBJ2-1	CASSGQGLNEQFF	TGTGCCAGCAGCGGACAGGGACTCAATGAGCAGTTCTTC
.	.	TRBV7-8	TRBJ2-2	CASRTTNTGELFF	TGTGCCAGCCGGACAACGAACACCGGGGAGCTGTTTTTT
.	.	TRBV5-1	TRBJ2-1	CASSFWQAYNEQFF	TGCGCCAGCAGCTTTTGGCAGGCTTACAATGAGCAGTTCTTC
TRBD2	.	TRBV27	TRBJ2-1	CASSSAIIAGGAENEQFF	TGTGCCAGCAGTTCCGCCATTATAGCGGGGGGGGCGGAAAATGAGCAGTTCTTC
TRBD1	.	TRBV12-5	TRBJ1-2	CASGFDRAGGGYTF	TGTGCTAGTGGTTTTGACAGGGCCGGGGGTGGCTACACCTTC
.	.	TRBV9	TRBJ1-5	CASSVGGRPEQPQHF	TGTGCCAGCAGCGTAGGTGGGAGGCCAGAGCAGCCCCAGCATTTT
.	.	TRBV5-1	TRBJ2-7	CASSSQGGSTYEQYF	TGCGCCAGCAGCTCGCAAGGCGGCTCAACCTACGAGCAGTACTTC
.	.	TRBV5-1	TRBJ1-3	CASSSGTGTGNTIYF	TGCGCCAGCAGCAGCGGTACAGGGACTGGAAACACCATATATTTT